Below, 4 T cell receptor beta chains from the same sample are listed, as sequenced in a study of monozygotic twins with inflammatory bowel disease. TCRdb reprocessed the 5' RACE reads and keeps a single row for each CDR3 protein, giving no DNA. This sample's table reports about 160,000 distinct CDR3 sequences. The sample comprised blood. All receptors derive from a human donor with ulcerative colitis or Crohn's disease, or a healthy co-twin of an affected twin (not recorded which).

The chain has TRBV18 and TRBJ2-7; TCRdb picks TRBD1, but there is no DNA to check that call. CDR3 length: 12 residues. Per germline, CDR1 KGHSH and CDR2 LQKENI. The CDR3 is CASSPQGGEQYF.

V and J are TRBV29-1 and TRBJ2-1; with no DNA, the TCRdb D assignment of TRBD1 cannot be verified. The CDR3 is 13 amino acids. The germline gives CDR1 SQVTM, CDR2 ANQGSEA. CDR3 in amino acids: CSVDSGRDNEQFF.

This sequence joins TRBV9 and TRBJ2-7; TCRdb designates TRBD2, a call that cannot be tested without DNA. CDR3 length: 14 amino acids. Germline loops: CDR1 SGDLS, CDR2 YYNGEE. The CDR3 reads CASSAGGPAYEQYF.

The V gene is TRBV7-2, the J gene TRBJ2-1; TCRdb designates TRBD1, a call that cannot be tested without DNA. The germline V gene has CDR1 SGHTA and CDR2 FQGNSA. CDR3 length equals 14 residues. CDR3: CASSTGQGGHEQFF. The full variable domain, its missing parts supplied by reference TRBV7-2 and TRBJ2-1, is GAGVSQSPSNKVTEKGKDVELRCDPISGHTALYWYRQSLGQGLEFLIYFQGNSAPDKSGLPSDRFSAERTGGSVSTLTIQRTQQEDSAVYLCASSTGQGGHEQFFGPGTRLTVL.